This TCR beta chain is from a study of cytomegalovirus exposure and HLA in healthy donors (dated by TCRdb to about 2017). With regard to the full study: An earlier analysis of roughly 630 of the donors reported 250 to 300 Gb of sequence data and 120 million or so unique TCR beta sequences from about 200 million T cells. An early release covering 550 to 700 HLA-typed donors comprised about 310 gigabases of sequencing data and 85 million or so unique TCR sequences. Of the 350 to 450 genotyped donors, approximately 80% were placed in the genetic ancestry cluster associated with self-reported Caucasian donors. The aim of the study was to test whether cataloging public T cell receptors could identify signatures of past pathogen exposure. The study used immunosequencing to profile the T cell repertoires of hundreds of subjects and linked those repertoires to cytomegalovirus serostatus. A separate validation cohort of 100 to 150 different subjects was used in addition to the roughly 620-subject first cohort. High-throughput TCR immunosequencing, statistical association of individual TCRs with disease status, and machine learning were combined to predict cytomegalovirus infection status. To study patterns of TCR occurrence, a later analysis re-analyzed previously published TCR beta repertoires from around 660 donors and added high-resolution HLA genotyping. Rather than using new phenotypic data, the later analysis identified candidate immune exposures from TCR beta sequences and from how often those sequences occurred across donors. To decide whether each TCR beta V gene segment behaved as functional or pseudogenic, an earlier analysis of approximately 620 of the donors relied on high-throughput TCR beta sequencing. Donor age, sex, ethnicity and CMV serostatus were compiled alongside the repertoire data. In a later genetic analysis, genome-wide SNP genotypes for about three fifths of the roughly 670 donors were used, and that subset was treated as a discovery cohort. All discovery cohort repertoires had been generated on a single sequencing platform. HLA typing included class I and class II loci at four-digit resolution. Typing coverage differed by locus: A, B, C, DRB1 and DQB1 were typed in roughly 620-630 donors, DQA1 in 500 to 550, DPA1 in some 610, and DPB1 in 400 to 490. Because of strong linkage in the cohort, five DR-DQ haplotypes were treated as single units for association and clustering. Across 398 genotyped donors of the cohort, an average of about 220,000 unique TCR beta nucleotide sequences per donor were sequenced, and roughly 18% of those sequences were non-productive.

Including the terminal cysteine and phenylalanine, the CDR3 comprises 18 residues. CDR3 DNA only is kept here, 54 bases in frame from base 1. Cut back by 1 base and 1 base, the V and J ends lie 20 bases apart. CDR1 and CDR2, looked up from the germline V gene (reference sequence), are LNHDA and SQIVND. General study outcomes and caveats: Only TCR beta chains were sequenced in this cohort, and the absence of alpha or paired-chain data limited detectable features. Because HLA typing was missing for some donors at each locus, association tests included only the typed subset. A group of highly shared sequence variants was considered likely to be a technical artifact of the sequencing pipeline. In a later analysis, several top co-occurrence clusters were reported to appear linked to parvovirus B19, influenza, CMV and Epstein-Barr virus. A later genetic analysis associated a missense DCLRE1C variant with V-gene and J-gene trimming of TCR beta chains, and an independent cohort replicated the association. The authors suggested that the approach could potentially be extended to other disease states and immunological phenotypes. According to a later analysis, most CMV-associated TCR beta chains appeared to be HLA-restricted, and the HLA associations seemed to be driven largely by CMV exposure. A further reported finding was that TCR beta sequences accurately predicted the HLA-A and HLA-B alleles for most subjects in the first cohort. Linkage disequilibrium might explain the correlated functional status among segregating V segments, but an unknown experimental factor could not be excluded. According to a later genetic analysis, donors in an Asian-associated ancestry cluster had fewer N-insertions in productive TCRs than the approximately 630-donor mean. Roughly 17 rarely observed V segments, including chromosome 9 orphons, were excluded from the earlier analysis of a few hundred of the donors because counts were too low. An earlier analysis of 587 of the donors showed that most TCR beta V segments appeared in productive rearrangements either about 87% or about 30% of the time, which broadly matched IMGT annotations. The classifier was reported to diagnose cytomegalovirus status with high specificity and sensitivity in both the original and validation cohorts. The study listed around 160 TCR beta chains as associated with cytomegalovirus. A few of the identified cytomegalovirus-associated TCR beta chains were confirmed in vitro to be specific for cytomegalovirus antigens. A later analysis associated 17,000 or so TCR beta sequences with specific HLA alleles at a false discovery rate of 0.05. In a later analysis, HLA-associated TCR beta chains showed more clonal expansion and lower generation probabilities than non-associated chains that were equally common. According to a later analysis, TCR association rates differed among HLA loci, with DRB1 alleles showing the most associated TCRs and HLA-C alleles showing the fewest. Sequencing depth was assumed to be roughly uniform across donors in the presence/absence analyses, though that assumption may not hold. Because the 87-base-pair reads could not distinguish some IMGT-functional V segments, including TRBV6-2 and TRBV6-3, those segments were excluded. While some public TCRs were present in many individuals, most TCR sequences turned up only very rarely across donors. Immune exposure information for the cohort was limited to CMV serostatus. Strong co-occurrence of HLA alleles, especially DR and DQ, made assigning TCR associations to individual alleles difficult.

About this clone itself: Its antigen is not yet known. No quality values exist for individual bases; no much larger clone is one base distant.

The cohort consisted of approximately 670 healthy bone marrow donors. All cohort members were sampled while nominally healthy, although unrecorded immune exposures were likely present. The donor was CMV seropositive and was included in the group of 250 to 300 seropositive cohort members. Every donor gave a peripheral blood sample, and the peripheral blood mononuclear cells from that sample were used for TCR beta sequencing. The Qiagen DNeasy Blood Extraction Kit was used to extract genomic DNA from the blood cell samples. To prepare the library, the immunoSEQ multiplex PCR assay was applied. A mixture of 60 forward primers for TCR Vbeta segments and 13 reverse primers for TCR Jbeta segments was used in the multiplex PCR. A multiplex PCR assay on genomic DNA amplified the CDR3 region of rearranged TCR beta genes. The amplified TCR beta libraries were sequenced on the Illumina HiSeq System as 87-base-pair reads. The source study handled its data this way. A later analysis counted approximately 74 million unique TCR beta chains across the 650 to 800 repertoires, and around 9.9 million of these chains were shared by at least two donors. Raw reads were error-corrected and collapsed into unique sequences with a nearest-neighbor algorithm that merged closely related sequences to remove PCR and sequencing errors. Alignment of CDR3 sequences to IMGT reference sequences was used to assign V, D and J gene segments. Each retained sequence needed at least a six-nucleotide match to both a V gene segment and a J gene segment. Rearrangements were classified as productive when the CDR3 lacked stop codons and remained in frame with V and J, and all other rearrangements were classified as non-productive. CDR3 was defined by IMGT convention, running from the second conserved V-encoded cysteine to the conserved J-encoded phenylalanine. In an earlier analysis of 500 to 650 of the donors, sequences lacking an unambiguous match to a single V gene segment were excluded. An earlier analysis of fewer than 650 of the donors classified V segments as functional when productive rearrangements were above 56.7% and as segregating when the standard deviation between donors was above 5%. To diagnose cytomegalovirus status from the catalog of TCR beta chain sequences, a statistical classification framework was built. A later analysis assigned V and J genes by comparing TCR nucleotide sequences with IMGT/GENE-DB human TR gene sequences. The TCRdist pipeline was used in a later analysis to assign CDR3 sequences and most-parsimonious VDJ recombination scenarios. A later analysis defined each TCR beta chain by its CDR3 amino acid sequence plus V-gene family, and excluded reads lacking a unique V-gene family. A later analysis removed several hundred highly shared, low-generation-probability nucleotide sequences to deal with suspected cross-contamination and a sequencing artifact. In a later analysis, a clonal expansion index for each public chain was calculated from normalized within-repertoire ranks of inferred template counts. In a later analysis, generation probabilities were computed using a VDJ recombination model fitted to out-of-frame rearrangements, and the results were checked against IGoR. A later analysis scored TCR-TCR, TCR-HLA and TCR-CMV co-occurrence with hypergeometric tests, applying a repertoire-size bias correction to TCR pairs. In a later analysis, false discovery rates were estimated by permuting HLA or CMV assignments 20 times. In a later analysis, co-occurring TCRs were grouped with DBSCAN, and TCRdist sequence similarity was added when clustering was performed within HLA-allele-positive subsets. For co-occurrence clustering, repertoires with fewer than 30,000 or more than 120,000 public chains were excluded, along with four to six repertoires with anomalous nucleotide sharing. TCRdb took over this immuneACCESS table, retaining in-frame rearrangements with V and J assigned. Such tables are incomplete; in checked studies, under half of the missing clones stem from an unresolved V gene, and the remainder is unexplained. The DNA was the basis for D and trimming; V, J and clone size are from that table. Here the sample has approximately 97,000 clones; approximately 80% occur a single time. About 3.5% of the sample lies in the top ten.

What was sequenced was PBMCs. The chain couples TRBV19 to TRBJ2-7; TRBD1 is a possible D gene, resting on 5 matching bases. This TCR was sampled from a male donor in good health and CMV-seropositive. The CDR3 region reads CASSIAHGWAGQSYEQYF. The DNA reads as follows: TGTGCCAGTAGTATAGCCCATGGTTGGGCAGGGCAGTCCTACGAGCAGTACTTC.